The 29 T cell receptor beta chains below were found in one sample sequenced in a study of cytomegalovirus exposure and HLA in healthy donors. The study ran its PCR with 60 Vbeta and 13 Jbeta primers. Clones were sequenced by immunoSEQ multiplex PCR, and TCRdb holds only the in-frame ones, with some missing. The table includes 200,000 to 300,000 clones, almost 85% detected once. The source material was PBMCs. These receptors all stem from a woman between 40 and 50 years old in good health and CMV-seropositive.

CDR3 in amino acids: CASSSFRGTGELFF. CDR3 nucleotides: TGTGCCAGCAGCTCGTTCAGGGGGACCGGGGAGCTGTTTTTT. The chain couples TRBV7-2 to TRBJ2-2; 7 bases line up with TRBD1. The CDR3 loop spans 14 amino acids. CDR1 and CDR2 from the germline V gene are SGHTA and FQGNSA. After removal of 4 bases from V and 5 bases from J, the junction contained 4 bases not matched to a gene.

The chain is built from TRBV19 and TRBJ1-1; D is unclear. The CDR3 contains 14 residues. In germline, CDR1 is LNHDA, CDR2 SQIVND (reference sequence). Trimming removed 3 bases from V and 0 bases from J, with 8 bases in between. Here the CDR3 reads CASSIGTVNTEAFF. CDR3 nucleotides: TGTGCCAGTAGTATCGGTACGGTGAACACTGAAGCTTTCTTT.

The V gene is TRBV28, the J gene TRBJ2-1; TRBD2 aligns across 7 bases. V lost 2 bases and J lost 7; bases outside the gene matches: 11. The CDR3 has 16 amino acids. Per germline, CDR1 MDHEN and CDR2 SYDVKM. The CDR3 region is CASSLVWTSLWNEQFF. The CDR3 bases are TGTGCCAGCAGTTTAGTATGGACTAGTCTTTGGAATGAGCAGTTCTTC.

J is TRBJ2-7 and V is TRBV7-2; D not certain. Germline V gene data show CDR1 as SGHTA and CDR2 as FQGNSA. V was cut by 8 bases and J by 12 bases, with 20 bases left in between. CDR3 length: 12 amino acids. CDR3 residues: CASGLARLPPYF. CDR3 DNA: TGTGCCAGCGGCCTCGCCCGCCTCCCTCCGTACTTC.

The chain links TRBV15 to TRBJ2-7, with 7 bases fitting TRBD1. The germline CDR1 and CDR2 sequences are LNHNV and YYDKDF (reference sequence). V was pared by 0 bases and J by 4 bases, with 21 bases of the junction left unmatched. The CDR3 sequence is 20 residues long. Written as DNA, the CDR3 is TGTGCCACCAGCAGAGATGGGACAGTTGGAGGCCAAACTAGAGGGTACGAGCAGTACTTC. This codes for CATSRDGTVGGQTRGYEQYF. Variable domain in full (rest from reference TRBV15 and TRBJ2-7): DAMVIQNPRYQVTQFGKPVTLSCSQTLNHNVMYWYQQKSSQAPKLLFHYYDKDFNNEADTPDNFQSRRPNTSFCFLDIRSPGLGDTAMYLCATSRDGTVGGQTRGYEQYFGPGTRLTVT.

V and J are TRBV2 and TRBJ1-2; TRBD1 might be the D (6 bases). CDR3 size: 12 residues. Deletions cut 2 bases from V and 5 bases from J, with 6 bases between. Germline loops: CDR1 SNHLY, CDR2 FYNNEI. CDR3 loop: CASSEQGYGYTF. The CDR3 DNA is TGTGCCAGCAGTGAACAGGGGTATGGCTACACCTTC. The complete variable domain, with remaining parts taken from reference TRBV2 and TRBJ1-2, reads EPEVTQTPSHQVTQMGQEVILRCVPISNHLYFYWYRQILGQKVEFLVSFYNNEISEKSEIFDDQFSVERPDGSNFTLKIRSTKLEDSAMYFCASSEQGYGYTFGSGTRLTVV.

This clone came up once. This chain links TRBV4-2 with TRBJ1-4, with D uncertain. V lost 0 bases and J 5 bases, leaving 13 bases between the germline ends. The CDR3 runs to 16 residues. Germline V gene data show CDR1 as LGHNA and CDR2 as YNFKEQ. CDR3 protein: CASSQDGGIANEKLFF. CDR3 coding DNA: TGTGCCAGCAGCCAAGACGGAGGAATCGCGAATGAAAAACTGTTTTTT.

The CDR3 here is CASSSTVRETQYF. The CDR3 DNA is TGTGCCAGCAGCTCGACCGTGAGGGAGACCCAGTACTTC. This sequence joins TRBV28 and TRBJ2-5; unclear D gene. The CDR3 runs to 13 residues. Trimming removed 6 bases at V and 5 bases at J, with 13 bases between. The V gene's germline CDR1 is MDHEN and CDR2 SYDVKM. Full variable domain (remainder filled in from reference TRBV28 and TRBJ2-5): DVKVTQSSRYLVKRTGEKVFLECVQDMDHENMFWYRQDPGLGLRLIYFSYDVKMKEKGDIPEGYSVSREKKERFSLILESASTNQTSMYLCASSSTVRETQYFGPGTRLLVL.

The gene calls are TRBV25-1 and TRBJ2-7; TRBD2 aligns across 11 bases. Germline CDR1 and CDR2: MGHDK and SYGVNS. V lost 5 bases, J lost 4 bases, and 7 bases stayed unmatched. The CDR3 sequence is 15 residues long. The CDR3 region is CASSLPGLAVYEQYF. The CDR3 nucleotides are TGTGCCAGCAGTCTACCGGGACTAGCGGTTTACGAGCAGTACTTC.

The sample holds a few counts of this clone. The DNA of the CDR3 is TGCGCCAGCAGCTTGGGCACCGGGACTAGATACAATGAGCAGTTCTTC. Protein product: CASSLGTGTRYNEQFF. The V gene is TRBV5-1, the J gene TRBJ2-1; 8 nucleotides line up with TRBD2. With V trimmed by 0 bases and J by 4 bases, 6 bases remained unmatched. Germline V gene sequence: CDR1 SGHRS, CDR2 YFSETQ. This CDR3 has 16 residues.

The rearrangement uses TRBV4-2 and TRBJ1-6; 10 bases agree with TRBD1. V shed 4 bases and J 6 bases; nucleotides not matched to a gene: 6. The germline V gene has CDR1 LGHNA and CDR2 YNFKEQ. This CDR3 contains 16 residues. The CDR3 region is CASSPGRTGGNSPLHF. The CDR3 nucleotides read TGTGCCAGCAGCCCAGGACGGACAGGGGGTAATTCACCCCTCCACTTT.

J is TRBJ1-2 and V is TRBV6-1, with TRBD1 as a possible D gene (5 bases). Germline loops: CDR1 MNHNS, CDR2 SASEGT. The CDR3 runs 13 residues. Between the trimmed V and J ends, which lost 3 bases and 6 bases, there was a span of 11 bases. CDR3 sequence reads: CASSERGGDGYTF. As DNA, the CDR3 is TGTGCCAGCAGTGAGCGGGGGGGGGATGGCTACACCTTC.

This chain joins TRBV5-1 and TRBJ2-3, with TRBD2 matching 7 bases. V shed 4 bases and J 2 bases; nucleotides not matched to a gene: 10. CDR1 SGHRS and CDR2 YFSETQ come from the germline V gene. The CDR3 contains 16 residues. This CDR3 is CASSTGGGIFTDTQYF. The CDR3 DNA follows: TGCGCCAGCAGCACTGGCGGGGGTATCTTCACAGATACGCAGTATTTT.

This clone was seen a handful of times. The chain joins TRBV7-2 to TRBJ2-3; TRBD2 aligns across 7 bases. V trimming: 6 bases; J trimming: 2 bases; junction bases outside the gene matches: 8. Germline V gene data show CDR1 as SGHTA and CDR2 as FQGNSA. The CDR3 extends over 15 amino acids. The CDR3 reads CASRKPSGATDTQYF. As DNA, the CDR3 is TGTGCCAGCAGAAAGCCTAGCGGAGCCACAGATACGCAGTATTTT.

This rearrangement joins TRBV27 to TRBJ2-7; TRBD2 is a possible D gene (6 bases). CDR1 MNHEY and CDR2 SMNVEV come from the germline V gene (reference sequence). V lost 2 bases and J 2 bases, leaving 13 bases between the germline ends. The CDR3 extends over 15 amino acids. Here the CDR3 reads CASSLMGLRTYEQYF. The CDR3 nucleotides read TGTGCCAGCAGTTTAATGGGACTTCGCACCTACGAGCAGTACTTC.

The rearrangement uses TRBV9 and TRBJ2-3, with D unclear. V dropped 0 bases and J dropped 2 bases, with 10 bases sitting between them. CDR3 length: 15 residues. Germline CDR1 is SGDLS and CDR2 is YYNGEE. CDR3 loop: CASSVDGSITDTQYF. CDR3 DNA sequence: TGTGCCAGCAGCGTAGACGGGTCGATCACAGATACGCAGTATTTT.

This chain links TRBV7-3 with TRBJ2-1; maybe TRBD1 (6 bases). Trimming took off 5 bases at V and 2 bases at J, with 10 bases between the two ends. Germline V CDR1 and CDR2: SGHTA, FQGTGA. This CDR3 has 14 amino acids. The CDR3 nucleotides are TGTGCCAGCAGCCCCCACAGGGCCTACAATGAGCAGTTCTTC. This codes for CASSPHRAYNEQFF.

The CDR3 bases are TGTGCCAGCAGCCCAAAAAAGCGGGAGTCAGATACGCAGTATTTT. It is translated as CASSPKKRESDTQYF. This chain uses TRBV7-9 with TRBJ2-3, with 8 bases identical to TRBD2. The germline V gene encodes CDR1 SEHNR and CDR2 FQNEAQ (reference sequence). The length of the CDR3 is 15 residues. V lost 5 bases and J lost 4; bases outside the gene matches: 8.

A single count supports this clone. The gene calls are TRBV7-6 and TRBJ2-3; D is ambiguous. Looked up from germline, CDR1 is SGHVS and CDR2 is FNYEAQ. The V end was cut by 2 bases, the J end by 0 bases, with 21 bases between. The CDR3 length is 19 residues. In nucleotides, the CDR3 is TGTGCCAGCAGCTTACTAGTAGTGGAAATTAATTCTAGCACAGATACGCAGTATTTT. It specifies CASSLLVVEINSSTDTQYF.

This chain connects TRBV7-8 to TRBJ2-1; D is perhaps TRBD2 (6 bases). This CDR3 has 16 amino acids. CDR1 is SGHVS, CDR2 FQNEAQ, per germline. Trimming cost V 1 base and J 0 bases, with 10 bases left between them. The CDR3 DNA is TGTGCCAGCAGCTTAGTCGGGAGTCCCTCCTACAATGAGCAGTTCTTC. This translates into CASSLVGSPSYNEQFF.

The chain recombines TRBV27 with TRBJ2-7, with TRBD2 matching 10 bases. Germline trimming cut 10 bases from V and 1 base from J; bases unmatched to any gene: 13. The CDR3 sequence is 16 residues long. Per the germline V gene, CDR1 is MNHEY and CDR2 is SMNVEV (reference sequence). Written as DNA, the CDR3 is TGTGCCACGCGGACTAGCGGTCTCTCCAGGTCCTACGAGCAGTACTTC. Protein sequence: CATRTSGLSRSYEQYF.

This clone has only a few counts. This CDR3 is also generated by other DNA sequences in the sample. V gene TRBV11-3 combines with J gene TRBJ2-1; D gene ambiguous. The V and J ends lost 5 bases and 8 bases respectively, with 16 bases between them. CDR3 length: 14 amino acids. From germline, CDR1 is SGHNT and CDR2 YENEEA. Here the CDR3 DNA reads TGTGCCAGCAGCGCCGAGGCCGTTTCGGATGAGCAGTTCTTC. Amino acids: CASSAEAVSDEQFF. The full variable domain, with the rest looked up from reference TRBV11-3 and TRBJ2-1, is EAGVVQSPRYKIIEKKQPVAFWCNPISGHNTLYWYLQNLGQGPELLIRYENEEAVDDSQLPKDRFSAERLKGVDSTLKIQPAELGDSAVYLCASSAEAVSDEQFFGPGTRLTVL.

The chain joins TRBV6-6 to TRBJ2-2; 12 nucleotides line up with TRBD2. V trimming: 5 bases; J trimming: 5 bases; junction bases outside the gene matches: 6. The CDR3 loop spans 16 amino acids. CDR1 is MNHNY, CDR2 SVGAGI, per germline (reference sequence). In DNA form, the CDR3 reads TGTGCCAGCAGTAGTCGACTAGCGGGAGTAACCGGGGAGCTGTTTTTT. Amino acid sequence: CASSSRLAGVTGELFF.

The chain joins TRBV28 to TRBJ1-5; the D is unclear. Germline V gene data show CDR1 as MDHEN and CDR2 as SYDVKM. The length of the CDR3 is 14 residues. V was pared by 5 bases and J by 4 bases, with 12 bases between. In nucleotides, the CDR3 is TGTGCCAGCAGTCTTCCCCCGGGTAATCAGCCCCAGCATTTT. Translation gives CASSLPPGNQPQHF.

V gene TRBV25-1 combines with J gene TRBJ2-2, with D maybe TRBD2 (5 bases). Germline V gives CDR1 MGHDK, CDR2 SYGVNS. The CDR3 is made up of 14 amino acids. Trimming took 4 bases from V and 7 from J, leaving 13 bases between them. This CDR3 is CASSARGTDGELFF. The CDR3 DNA is TGTGCCAGCAGTGCCCGGGGAACAGACGGGGAGCTGTTTTTT.

This sequence joins TRBV2 and TRBJ1-2; D unclear. The CDR3 has 13 amino acids. Germline V gives CDR1 SNHLY, CDR2 FYNNEI. V lost 3 bases, J lost 3 bases, and 8 bases lay in between. Here the CDR3 DNA reads TGTGCCAGCAGTGATGGGCAGTACTATGGCTACACCTTC. Translation: CASSDGQYYGYTF.

V and J are TRBV30 and TRBJ2-2, with TRBD1 as a possible D gene (6 bases). The V end was cut by 5 bases, the J end by 0 bases, with 22 bases between. Germline-derived CDR1 and CDR2 are GTSNPN and SVGIG (reference sequence). This CDR3 is 18 amino acids long. Here the CDR3 reads CAWCPQPQTGPNTGELFF. The CDR3 coding sequence is TGTGCCTGGTGTCCTCAACCCCAGACAGGCCCGAACACCGGGGAGCTGTTTTTT.

This chain joins TRBV6-5 and TRBJ1-5; TRBD1 is a possible D gene (5 bases). Trimming left V 5 bases short and J 0 bases short, with 8 bases between. This CDR3 has 14 residues. The germline gives CDR1 MNHEY, CDR2 SVGAGI. The CDR3 region is CASSQDSSNQPQHF. CDR3 DNA: TGTGCCAGCAGTCAAGACAGTAGCAATCAGCCCCAGCATTTT.

DNA of the CDR3: TGTGCCTGGAGTGTACCGGGGGACGGAAACACCATATATTTT. It is translated as CAWSVPGDGNTIYF. This chain joins TRBV30 and TRBJ1-3; D might be TRBD1 (5 bases). The ends were cut back, 0 bases at V and 4 bases at J, with 10 bases in the middle. The CDR3 spans 14 residues. Germline CDR1 reads GTSNPN; CDR2 reads SVGIG (reference sequence).